The clone carrying this T cell receptor (beta chain) appeared a few times. The entry originates in a study of blood T cell repertoires in COVID-19. Study-level information: Some COVID-19 samples were acute and others convalescent; all came from the United States, Italy and Spain. T cells, B-cell-depleted T cells, or PBMCs provided the cDNA or gDNA that served as material.

This CDR3 is 14 amino acids long. Germline CDR1 KGHDR, CDR2 SFDVKD. With 3 bases removed from V and 0 bases from J, the gap between germline ends came to 7 bases. This table comes from immunoSEQ multiplex PCR, and its TCRdb copy is limited to in-frame clones, with some not included. This table has 260,000 or so clones, about 83% appearing once. The chain is built from TRBV24-1 and TRBJ2-5; weak D call: TRBD2 (6 bases). The receptor's source is an elderly man with acute or convalescent COVID-19. The material sequenced was peripheral blood. In DNA form, the CDR3 reads TGTGCCACCAGTGATCGGGGGTACCAAGAGACCCAGTACTTC. It yields the protein CATSDRGYQETQYF.